The next 30 T cell receptor beta chains were all read from a single sample in a study of spatial heterogeneity in lung cancer. TCRdb reanalysed the 5' RACE reads using MiXCR and keeps one entry per CDR3 protein. This table has some 2,000 distinct CDR3 sequences, roughly 15% appearing once. Sample time point: sample taken at primary tumor resection. The source material was normal lung tissue next to the tumor, sampled at surgery. These receptors were obtained from a male donor with early-stage non-small cell lung cancer.

This chain joins TRBV28 and TRBJ2-7; a weak D match, TRBD1 (6 bases). V was clipped by 5 bases and J by 5 bases, with 10 bases between them. The CDR3 has 12 residues. Germline loops: CDR1 MDHEN, CDR2 SYDVKM. Here the CDR3 reads CASSPTGNEQYF. CDR3 nucleotide sequence: TGTGCCAGCAGTCCAACAGGGAACGAGCAGTACTTC. Full variable domain (rest looked up from reference TRBV28 and TRBJ2-7): DVKVTQSSRYLVKRTGEKVFLECVQDMDHENMFWYRQDPGLGLRLIYFSYDVKMKEKGDIPEGYSVSREKKERFSLILESASTNQTSMYLCASSPTGNEQYFGPGTRLTVT.

This clonotype is categorized as large (0.1 to 1%). CDR3 region: CAIAGAGRPYEQYF. Here the CDR3 DNA reads TGTGCCATCGCGGGGGCAGGGCGCCCCTACGAGCAGTACTTC. V is TRBV10-3 and J is TRBJ2-7; a possible D gene is TRBD2 (7 bases). V shed 8 bases and J shed 2 bases, with 16 bases lying between them. This CDR3 is 14 amino acids long. From germline, CDR1 is ENHRY and CDR2 SYGVKD.

The chain carries TRBV4-3 and TRBJ1-1; tentatively, D is TRBD1 (6 bases). The length of the CDR3 is 13 residues. Between the trimmed V and J ends, which lost 0 bases and 7 bases, there was a span of 9 bases. Germline CDR1 is LGHNA and CDR2 is YSLEER. The CDR3 sequence: CASSQDRGFEAFF. The CDR3 coding sequence is TGCGCCAGCAGCCAAGATAGGGGGTTTGAAGCTTTCTTT.

This clonotype is classed as medium-sized. The rearrangement joins TRBV20-1 to TRBJ2-7, with 7 nucleotides matching TRBD2. With 1 base clipped from V and 7 bases from J, the junction kept 13 bases outside the gene matches. This CDR3 has 15 residues. Looked up from germline, CDR1 is DFQATT and CDR2 is SNEGSKA (reference sequence). The CDR3, as DNA: TGCAGTGCTAGAGCCGCCGGGAGGAGCTCGGGGGAGCAGTACTTC. Translation gives CSARAAGRSSGEQYF.

This clonotype came up many times. The chain combines TRBV7-2 with TRBJ1-1; 7 nucleotides match TRBD1. Germline trimming cut 1 base from V and 3 bases from J; bases unmatched to any gene: 8. Germline V gene lookup returns CDR1 SGHTA and CDR2 FQGNSA. The length of the CDR3 is 16 residues. As DNA, the CDR3 is TGTGCCAGCAGCTTAGGGTTCGACAGGGCGTACACTGAAGCTTTCTTT. Its protein product is CASSLGFDRAYTEAFF.

This clonotype was seen repeatedly, ten times or more. The gene calls are TRBV4-3 and TRBJ2-5, with unresolved D. Trimming left V 0 bases short and J 4 bases short, with 9 bases between. The germline gives CDR1 LGHNA, CDR2 YSLEER. The CDR3 length is 14 residues. The CDR3 region has the DNA TGCGCCAGCAGCCAAGAGAAGGCCTTAGAGACCCAGTACTTC. It codes for CASSQEKALETQYF.

The chain combines TRBV28 with TRBJ2-7; weak D call: TRBD2 (5 bases). Trimming removed 6 bases from V and 1 base from J, with 10 bases in between. CDR1 MDHEN and CDR2 SYDVKM come from the germline V gene. The CDR3 is made up of 13 amino acids. CDR3 sequence (DNA): TGTGCCAGCAGAACCAGCGGTTCCTACGAGCAGTACTTC. Translated: CASRTSGSYEQYF.

This clonotype is categorized as medium-sized. The chain carries TRBV29-1 and TRBJ1-2; a possible D gene is TRBD1 (5 bases). The V and J ends lost 0 bases and 4 bases respectively, with 15 bases between them. Looked up from germline, CDR1 is SQVTM and CDR2 is ANQGSEA. This CDR3 has 15 amino acids. The chain's CDR3 is CSVEDWGSQSYGYTF. CDR3 nucleotides: TGCAGCGTTGAAGATTGGGGCAGCCAATCCTATGGCTACACCTTC.

CDR3 DNA sequence: TGTGCCAGCAGCTTGGGGCAGACCTGGAATTCACCCCTCCACTTT. Protein sequence: CASSLGQTWNSPLHF. The chain couples TRBV5-6 to TRBJ1-6; no reliable D call. Looked up from germline, CDR1 is SGHDT and CDR2 is YYEEEE. Trimming cost V 0 bases and J 7 bases, with 11 bases left between them. This CDR3 contains 15 residues.

This clonotype has more than one count but fewer than ten. CDR3 coding DNA: TGTGCCAGCAGCCCCGAAGGACAGCCAAGTAGCAATCAGCCCCAGCATTTT. Its translation: CASSPEGQPSSNQPQHF. The chain has TRBV6-5 and TRBJ1-5; D is perhaps TRBD1 (6 bases). The V and J ends lost 6 bases and 0 bases respectively, with 18 bases between them. The CDR3 length is 17 residues. CDR1 is MNHEY, CDR2 SVGAGI, per germline.

V gene TRBV13 combines with J gene TRBJ2-2; a possible D gene is TRBD2 (7 bases). Trimming took off 5 bases at V and 3 bases at J, with 16 bases between the two ends. Germline loops: CDR1 PRHDT, CDR2 FYEKMQ (reference sequence). CDR3 length: 16 amino acids. Written as DNA, the CDR3 is TGTGCCAGCAGCCCCTTGGCGGGGGCTCACACCGGGGAGCTGTTTTTT. It encodes CASSPLAGAHTGELFF. Variable domain in full (rest from reference TRBV13 and TRBJ2-2): AAGVIQSPRHLIKEKRETATLKCYPIPRHDTVYWYQQGPGQDPQFLISFYEKMQSDKGSIPDRFSAQQFSDYHSELNMSSLELGDSALYFCASSPLAGAHTGELFFGEGSRLTVL.

By share, this clonotype counts as medium-sized (0.01 to 0.1%). The V call is TRBV15, the J call TRBJ2-7; D is possibly TRBD2 (6 bases). V was clipped by 5 bases and J by 0 bases, with 14 bases between them. The CDR3 contains 15 residues. Germline V CDR1 and CDR2: LNHNV, YYDKDF (reference sequence). CDR3: CATSYGGIGSYEQYF. CDR3 DNA sequence: TGTGCCACCAGCTATGGAGGGATCGGCTCCTACGAGCAGTACTTC.

By frequency in the sample, this clonotype is medium-sized. This sequence joins TRBV6-4 and TRBJ2-1, with 10 positions matching TRBD2. The CDR3 contains 15 residues. The J segment lost 3 bases and the V segment lost 6 bases, leaving 5 bases of the junction unmatched. Germline V gives CDR1 MRHNA, CDR2 SNTAGT. The CDR3 sequence is CASSQLAGGYNEQFF. In DNA, the CDR3 is TGTGCCAGCAGCCAATTAGCGGGAGGCTACAATGAGCAGTTCTTC.

This clonotype is labeled medium-sized. This chain joins TRBV19 and TRBJ2-1, with TRBD2 matching 7 bases. After removal of 6 bases from V and 8 bases from J, the junction contained 7 bases not matched to a gene. Germline loops: CDR1 LNHDA, CDR2 SQIVND (reference sequence). The CDR3 loop spans 13 amino acids. CDR3 amino acids: CASRSGTSDEQFF. The CDR3 coding sequence is TGTGCCAGTAGGAGCGGGACTTCGGATGAGCAGTTCTTC.

Within the sample, this clonotype is large. The CDR3 DNA is TGCAGCGTTGAAGGGTCAGGGGTTGGAGAAGAGACCCAGTACTTC. It yields the protein CSVEGSGVGEETQYF. V gene TRBV29-1 combines with J gene TRBJ2-5; D is perhaps TRBD1 (6 bases). V lost 1 base and J lost 3, with 15 bases in between. In germline, CDR1 is SQVTM, CDR2 ANQGSEA. The CDR3 spans 15 residues.

By sample fraction, this clonotype is medium-sized (0.01 to 0.1%). The V and J genes are TRBV9 and TRBJ2-1; D unclear. V was trimmed by 0 bases and J by 6 bases, leaving 7 bases between them. The CDR3 spans 13 residues. Germline V gene sequence: CDR1 SGDLS, CDR2 YYNGEE. In DNA form, the CDR3 reads TGTGCCAGCAGCGTAGGGGGAACCAATGAGCAGTTCTTC. Encoded protein: CASSVGGTNEQFF.

Relative to its sample, this clonotype is medium-sized. The rearrangement links TRBV11-1 to TRBJ2-6; 10 bases fit TRBD1. Germline CDR1 SGHAT, CDR2 FQDESV (reference sequence). The trim removed 11 bases at V and 1 base at J, leaving 11 bases unmatched. The CDR3 sequence is 17 residues long. The CDR3 DNA reads as TGTGCCGGATTTCAGGACAGGGGGTTTTCTGGGGCCAACGTCCTGACTTTC. Translation gives CAGFQDRGFSGANVLTF.

In this sample, this clonotype turned up a few times. The gene calls are TRBV20-1 and TRBJ1-6; no clear D. V was trimmed by 0 bases and J by 9 bases, leaving 15 bases between them. This CDR3 contains 15 residues. Looked up from germline, CDR1 is DFQATT and CDR2 is SNEGSKA (reference sequence). CDR3 protein: CSARDLRSGLSPLHF. In nucleotides, the CDR3 is TGCAGTGCTAGAGATCTTAGGTCAGGACTTTCACCCCTCCACTTT.

This chain links TRBV5-1 with TRBJ2-7, with unresolved D. The CDR3 loop spans 14 amino acids. The V and J ends lost 3 bases and 1 base respectively, with 11 bases between them. Germline values: CDR1 SGHRS, CDR2 YFSETQ. In DNA form, the CDR3 reads TGCGCCAGCAGCTCTGTCTTTCGGTCCTACGAGCAGTACTTC. This codes for CASSSVFRSYEQYF.

This clonotype showed up just a few times. V and J are TRBV20-1 and TRBJ2-6; no clear D gene. Deletions cut 6 bases from V and 0 bases from J, with 21 bases between. CDR3 length: 18 amino acids. The germline V gene encodes CDR1 DFQATT and CDR2 SNEGSKA (reference sequence). CDR3 nucleotide sequence: TGCAGTGCCCATACTCGGGCCCCCGTCTACTCTGGGGCCAACGTCCTGACTTTC. It is translated as CSAHTRAPVYSGANVLTF.

The chain employs TRBV28 and TRBJ2-3; D is possibly TRBD1 (7 bases). V lost 3 bases, J lost 5 bases, and 12 bases lay in between. Looked up from germline, CDR1 is MDHEN and CDR2 is SYDVKM. CDR3 length equals 14 residues. The DNA of the CDR3 is TGTGCCAGCAGTTTTCGCAGGGGGGTAGATACGCAGTATTTT. Translated: CASSFRRGVDTQYF.

By sample fraction, this clonotype is medium-sized. The V gene is TRBV7-6, the J gene TRBJ2-1; TRBD2 is a possible D gene (6 bases). CDR1 SGHVS and CDR2 FNYEAQ come from the germline V gene. This CDR3 is built from 14 residues. V was trimmed by 0 bases and J by 7 bases, leaving 10 bases between them. The CDR3 coding sequence is TGTGCCAGCAGCTTAGCGGGAGGTAGGAATGAGCAGTTCTTC. This translates into CASSLAGGRNEQFF.

The rearrangement joins TRBV28 to TRBJ2-7; D remains unclear. V dropped 0 bases and J dropped 7 bases, with 4 bases sitting between them. The V gene's germline CDR1 is MDHEN and CDR2 SYDVKM. This CDR3 is built from 11 residues. Here the CDR3 reads CASSLWGEQYF. The CDR3 nucleotides are TGTGCCAGCAGTTTATGGGGGGAGCAGTACTTC.

This clonotype was seen a few times. CDR3 amino acids: CASNPWNTGELFF. CDR3 bases: TGTGCCAGCAACCCTTGGAACACCGGGGAGCTGTTTTTT. This chain links TRBV9 with TRBJ2-2; no definite D call. The V gene's germline CDR1 is SGDLS and CDR2 YYNGEE. CDR3 length: 13 residues. V was clipped by 6 bases and J by 1 base, with 7 bases between them.

The gene calls are TRBV7-9 and TRBJ2-2, with TRBD2 as a possible D gene (6 bases). This CDR3 region has 17 residues. Trimming removed 5 bases at V and 4 bases at J, with 20 bases between. Germline V lookup: CDR1 SEHNR, CDR2 FQNEAQ (reference sequence). CDR3 sequence reads: CASSLRSGRRGTGELFF. CDR3 in DNA: TGTGCCAGCAGCCTACGTTCAGGGAGGAGGGGCACCGGGGAGCTGTTTTTT.

In this sample, this clonotype turned up a few times. The chain links TRBV11-2 to TRBJ2-1; D is unclear. The V gene lost 5 bases and the J gene lost 6 bases, with 8 bases spanning the gap. The CDR3 consists of 12 residues. CDR1 and CDR2 (germline): SGHAT, FQNNGV. The CDR3 sequence is CASSQESNEQFF. The CDR3 DNA reads TGTGCCAGCAGCCAGGAGAGCAATGAGCAGTTCTTC.

This clonotype has a handful of counts. The chain joins TRBV28 to TRBJ2-5; the match to TRBD1 covers 9 bases. The CDR3 sequence is 13 residues long. V shed 7 bases, J shed 4 bases, and the junction held 4 bases outside the gene matches. Per germline, CDR1 MDHEN and CDR2 SYDVKM. CDR3: CASNNRGLETQYF. The DNA of the CDR3 is TGTGCCAGCAACAACAGGGGGCTAGAGACCCAGTACTTC.

This clonotype was seen only a few times. The gene calls are TRBV12-3 or TRBV12-4 and TRBJ2-3, with a tentative D call TRBD2 (5 bases). The CDR3 consists of 12 residues. V lost 6 bases and J 8 bases, leaving 12 bases between the germline ends. The DNA for the CDR3 is TGTGCCAGCAGCCCGGACTTGGGTACGCAGTATTTT. Residues: CASSPDLGTQYF.

This clonotype is deemed large (0.1 to 1%). The chain carries TRBV19 and TRBJ1-5; 8 bases are a match to TRBD1. This CDR3 region has 13 residues. The germline gives CDR1 LNHDA, CDR2 SQIVND (reference sequence). J lost 6 bases, V lost 6 bases, and 4 bases had no gene match. DNA of the CDR3: TGTGCCAGTAGGGACAGGGCTAGTCAGCCCCAGCATTTT. Protein sequence: CASRDRASQPQHF.

This clonotype qualifies as medium-sized. This chain uses TRBV5-6 with TRBJ1-3; D is unresolved. The CDR3 sequence is 17 residues long. V was trimmed by 3 bases and J by 3 bases, leaving 19 bases between them. Germline V gives CDR1 SGHDT, CDR2 YYEEEE. CDR3 amino acids: CASSYPDPGRSGNTIYF. The CDR3 nucleotides read TGTGCCAGCAGCTACCCAGACCCGGGGAGGAGTGGAAACACCATATATTTT.